This T cell receptor (beta chain) was profiled in a study of beta chain features in type 1 diabetes. Regarding the study as a whole: It was not settled here whether HLA type affects TCRB rearrangement.

CD4+ naive, central memory, regulatory and stem cell-like memory subsets were isolated by sorting on CD45RO/CCR7/CD25/CD127/CD95/CD27. Purities over 95% were achieved in all sorted populations. As to this clone: Its specificity is not known. This may stem from a read error, because a much larger clone lies one nucleotide away.

Deletions cut 3 bases from V and 7 bases from J, with 6 bases between. The germline V gene has CDR1 SGHTA and CDR2 FQGNSA. CDR3 length: 12 amino acids. Of the isolated RNA, all was reverse transcribed, and so the sequenced material was expressed TCRB transcripts. Sequencing of naive, central memory and regulatory T cell samples gave an average of about 3.9 million reads. The assay was immunoSEQ multiplex PCR, and TCRdb's table has in-frame clones only and misses some. The data hold 200,000 to 300,000 clones, with 25% to 30% observed a single time. The sample was central memory CD4+ T cells from blood. This chain links TRBV7-2 with TRBJ2-2; D remains unclear. The sequence was collected from a young man in good health. The CDR3 sequence: CASSFWGGELFF. The CDR3 DNA follows: TGTGCCAGCAGCTTCTGGGGCGGGGAGCTGTTTTTT. Together with reference TRBV7-2 and TRBJ2-2, the CDR3 gives the full variable domain: GAGVSQSPSNKVTEKGKDVELRCDPISGHTALYWYRQSLGQGLEFLIYFQGNSAPDKSGLPSDRFSAERTGGSVSTLTIQRTQQEDSAVYLCASSFWGGELFFGEGSRLTVL.